This paragraph reports one TCR beta chain. What antigen it recognizes has not been identified. Base qualities are not provided; no much larger clone lies one nucleotide away. The CDR3, cysteine through phenylalanine, is 15 amino acids long. Only the CDR3 DNA stays, 45 bases, in frame from base 1. V is pruned by 3 bases and J by 7 bases, leaving 8 bases of the junction without a gene match. Sequences PRHDT (CDR1) and FYEKMQ (CDR2) are obtained from the germline V gene (reference sequence). In the prospective study, participants were about 18 to 90 years old, resided in about two dozen geographic areas of the United States, and were enrolled through a virtual design. To assign participants to cohorts, the prospective study relied on clinical history that participants themselves reported in a screening survey and a study questionnaire. Exposed participants had been in contact, within 2 weeks of entering the study, with a person who had a PCR-confirmed or clinician-diagnosed case of COVID-19. In the prospective study, mobile phlebotomists collected whole blood, serum and a nasopharyngeal or oropharyngeal swab from each participant. Prospective study participants could optionally give additional blood draws and questionnaires over a roughly 2-month period. Before DNA extraction, prospective study blood samples were shipped either frozen or at room temperature.

The entry originates in a study of blood T cell repertoires in COVID-19 (TCRdb year 2020). A note on the overall study: Collaborator samples came from the United States, Italy and Spain and covered acute and convalescent phases of COVID-19. The prospective study material was composed of cDNA or gDNA derived from T cells, B-cell-depleted T cells, or PBMCs. The dataset comprised deeply sampled blood TCRbeta repertoires from subjects exposed to, actively infected with, or recovered from COVID-19. A freely available public database, intended as a resource for researchers studying the immune response to SARS-CoV-2, is where the repertoires were released. The samples were drawn from the first 160 participants of the ongoing ImmuneRACE study and from 1,254 subjects provided by 6 global collaborators. Sample metadata almost always included a de-identified subject ID, COVID-19 status, age in years and sex. Where available, HLA class I and class II types were taken from metadata supplied by the sample provider and were not determined by assay-based typing.

The immunoSEQ Assay, a bias-controlled multiplex PCR, was used to amplify TCRbeta CDR3 regions from genomic DNA. The study's processing was this. The number of nucleated cells in each sample was estimated from the amplification of reference gene primers within the assay. Sequence reads were collapsed and filtered to measure the absolute abundance of every unique TCRbeta CDR3 rearrangement. Productive Simpson clonality was computed per sample as the square root of Simpson's diversity index over productive rearrangements. TCRdb holds this immuneACCESS table with in-frame rearrangements only. Some clones are missing; in checked studies, unresolved V genes explain under half, and the rest has no known cause. V and J calls and clone size are as listed in that table; D and trimming were resolved from the DNA. The sample contains a few hundred thousand clones, roughly nine tenths of them found a single time. The ten largest make up around 0.86% of the sample.

Study-level results and caveats: Clinical and demographic metadata were provided uncurated, with the amount varying by source and participant.

The clonotype was recovered from a woman aged 40-49 years who had been exposed to COVID-19. Sequences were obtained from PBMCs or T cells enriched from blood (not recorded which). The rearrangement joined TRBV13 to TRBJ2-1; 8 bases in between match TRBD2. The nucleotide sequence is given as TGTGCCAGCAGCTTGACCGGGACTAGTAATAATGAGCAGTTCTTC. It is translated as CASSLTGTSNNEQFF. When the CDR3 is completed using the reference TRBV13 and TRBJ2-1 genes on either side, the full variable domain is AAGVIQSPRHLIKEKRETATLKCYPIPRHDTVYWYQQGPGQDPQFLISFYEKMQSDKGSIPDRFSAQQFSDYHSELNMSSLELGDSALYFCASSLTGTSNNEQFFGPGTRLTVL.